These 24 T cell receptor beta chains were sequenced from one sample in a study of CD8 T cells in Susac syndrome. Random hexamers served to reverse transcribe about 0.5 to 1 ug RNA. TCRdb reprocessed the immunoSEQ multiplex PCR reads with MiXCR, giving one entry per CDR3 protein. This table holds 100,000 or so distinct CDR3 sequences, roughly 94% found once. Sequenced: CD4+ T cells from PBMCs. Every receptor here comes from a human donor with Susac syndrome.

This chain links TRBV5-1 with TRBJ2-4; 9 nucleotides agree with TRBD1. J gave up 4 bases and V 5 bases, and 7 bases lay outside the gene matches. The CDR3 contains 15 residues. Per germline, CDR1 SGHRS and CDR2 YFSETQ. In nucleotides, the CDR3 is TGCGCCAGCAGAGGGACCGGGACAGGGAAAAACATTCAGTACTTC. Its translation: CASRGTGTGKNIQYF. Based on the CDR3 plus reference TRBV5-1 and TRBJ2-4, the full variable domain is KAGVTQTPRYLIKTRGQQVTLSCSPISGHRSVSWYQQTPGQGLQFLFEYFSETQRNKGNFPGRFSGRQFSNSRSEMNVSTLELGDSALYLCASRGTGTGKNIQYFGAGTRLSVL.

The chain is built from TRBV29-1 and TRBJ2-7; 8 bases are a match to TRBD1. V lost 6 bases, J lost 4 bases, and 8 bases stayed unmatched. Germline CDR1 and CDR2: SQVTM and ANQGSEA. CDR3 length: 13 amino acids. The CDR3 reads CSVGPGGPYEQYF. The DNA of the CDR3 is TGCAGCGTCGGGCCAGGGGGCCCGTACGAGCAGTACTTC.

The chain recombines TRBV16 with TRBJ1-2; D may be TRBD1 (5 bases). The CDR3 loop spans 14 amino acids. The V gene lost 0 bases and the J gene lost 4 bases, with 9 bases spanning the gap. The germline gives CDR1 KGHSY, CDR2 FQNENV. The CDR3 DNA reads TGTGCCAGCAGCCAATCCGGGACTGGCTATGGCTACACCTTC. Translating gives CASSQSGTGYGYTF.

The chain employs TRBV28 and TRBJ2-1, with D unresolved. Germline lookup yields CDR1 MDHEN and CDR2 SYDVKM. This CDR3 spans 13 amino acids. The V end was cut by 6 bases, the J end by 8 bases, with 14 bases between. The CDR3 region has the DNA TGTGCCAGCAGGTTCATGGGGTCACATGAGCAGTTCTTC. Protein product: CASRFMGSHEQFF.

The chain recombines TRBV30 with TRBJ2-7, with D perhaps matching TRBD1 (5 bases). This CDR3 has 16 residues. Germline values: CDR1 GTSNPN, CDR2 SVGIG (reference sequence). Trimming took off 4 bases at V and 4 bases at J, with 23 bases between the two ends. CDR3 protein: CAWNLPRARDLYEQYF. The DNA for the CDR3 is TGTGCCTGGAATCTACCCAGGGCGCGAGATTTGTACGAGCAGTACTTC.

The chain couples TRBV12-3 or TRBV12-4 to TRBJ1-2; D gene ambiguous. This CDR3 has 12 residues. V lost 3 bases to trimming and J lost 8 bases, with 10 bases between them. The CDR3 loop reads CASSFAFGGYTF. The CDR3 DNA is TGTGCCAGCAGTTTCGCGTTCGGGGGCTACACCTTC.

The gene calls are TRBV3-1 and TRBJ2-1; 9 bases match TRBD2. This CDR3 is 15 amino acids long. V dropped 4 bases and J dropped 9; count of bases not matched to a gene: 10. Germline lookup yields CDR1 LGHDT and CDR2 YNNKEL (reference sequence). The CDR3 DNA is TGTGCCAGCAGCCTCGGGCGGGGGGGCCTGGGTGAGCAGTTCTTC. Residues: CASSLGRGGLGEQFF.

The gene calls are TRBV20-1 and TRBJ2-7; D is possibly TRBD1 or TRBD2 (5 bases each). Trimming left V 6 bases short and J 5 bases short, with 17 bases between. The length of the CDR3 is 13 residues. Germline CDR1 DFQATT, CDR2 SNEGSKA (reference sequence). The CDR3 DNA is TGCAGTGCCGTCATCGGGGCTACCAACGAGCAGTACTTC. This encodes CSAVIGATNEQYF.

The J gene is TRBJ2-5, the V gene TRBV12-3 or TRBV12-4; the D is unclear. This CDR3 has 14 residues. V was cut by 1 base and J by 2 bases, with 8 bases left in between. In DNA form, the CDR3 reads TGTGCCAGCAGTTTAGGGCAGATACAAGAGACCCAGTACTTC. Protein: CASSLGQIQETQYF.

The V and J genes are TRBV12-3 or TRBV12-4 and TRBJ2-5; the D gene is possibly TRBD1 (5 bases). Trimming shortened V by 6 bases and J by 2 bases, and 16 bases separated the two germline ends. This CDR3 contains 15 residues. CDR3 region: CASSTFQGYQETQYF. The CDR3 region has the DNA TGTGCCAGCAGCACCTTTCAGGGTTATCAAGAGACCCAGTACTTC.

This sequence joins TRBV6-5 and TRBJ2-1; 8 bases line up with TRBD2. The CDR3 consists of 18 residues. CDR1 and CDR2 (germline): MNHEY, SVGAGI. The ends lost 7 bases at V and 1 base at J; junction bases unmatched: 15. The CDR3 reads CASTSQRRTSRSYNEQFF. In nucleotides, the CDR3 is TGTGCCAGCACTTCTCAGAGGAGGACTAGCAGGTCCTACAATGAGCAGTTCTTC.

V is TRBV6-5 and J is TRBJ2-3; 9 bases agree with TRBD2. V lost 3 bases and J lost 6; bases outside the gene matches: 7. In germline, CDR1 is MNHEY, CDR2 SVGAGI. This CDR3 is 15 amino acids long. The CDR3 loop reads CASSYVAGGRDTQYF. The CDR3 coding sequence is TGTGCCAGCAGTTATGTTGCGGGGGGGCGGGATACGCAGTATTTT.

The chain is built from TRBV9 and TRBJ2-1; either TRBD1 or TRBD2 may supply D (5 bases each). The CDR3 is 15 residues long. Germline CDR1 and CDR2: SGDLS and YYNGEE. The V end was cut by 0 bases, the J end by 1 base, with 8 bases between. CDR3 loop: CASSVDGGSYNEQFF. CDR3 nucleotide sequence: TGTGCCAGCAGCGTAGATGGGGGATCCTACAATGAGCAGTTCTTC.

This chain connects TRBV6-5 to TRBJ2-7; D tentatively reads TRBD1 or TRBD2 (6 bases each). This CDR3 is 15 amino acids long. V dropped 6 bases and J dropped 7 bases, with 22 bases sitting between them. Germline loops: CDR1 MNHEY, CDR2 SVGAGI. The DNA of the CDR3 is TGTGCCAGCAGGCTATCCCGGCCGGGGGCGGGGGAGCAGTACTTC. This codes for CASRLSRPGAGEQYF.

The CDR3 loop reads CASSNGLAGDLTQYF. The DNA of the CDR3 is TGTGCCAGCAGTAACGGACTAGCGGGGGACCTGACCCAGTACTTC. The J gene is TRBJ2-5, the V gene TRBV3-1; 13 bases line up with TRBD2. V dropped 6 bases and J dropped 7; count of bases not matched to a gene: 8. The CDR3 contains 15 residues. CDR1 is LGHDT, CDR2 YNNKEL, per germline (reference sequence).

The chain recombines TRBV7-2 with TRBJ2-7; D uncertain. Germline-derived CDR1 and CDR2 are SGHTA and FQGNSA. The ends were cut back, 5 bases at V and 0 bases at J, with 2 bases in the middle. CDR3 length: 11 amino acids. CDR3 nucleotide sequence: TGTGCCAGCAGCAACTCCTACGAGCAGTACTTC. Its protein is CASSNSYEQYF.

The rearrangement links TRBV9 to TRBJ2-1; TRBD1 agrees at 10 bases. Germline trimming cut 4 bases from V and 0 bases from J; bases unmatched to any gene: 16. Germline-derived CDR1 and CDR2 are SGDLS and YYNGEE. This CDR3 contains 20 residues. This chain's CDR3 is CASSSTGTGALRSSYNEQFF. In DNA, the CDR3 is TGTGCCAGCAGCTCTACTGGGACAGGGGCCCTTAGGAGCTCCTACAATGAGCAGTTCTTC.

The V and J genes are TRBV20-1 and TRBJ2-1; 7 bases fit TRBD1. Germline V gene lookup returns CDR1 DFQATT and CDR2 SNEGSKA (reference sequence). Germline trimming cut 6 bases from V and 6 bases from J; bases unmatched to any gene: 11. The CDR3 is made up of 14 amino acids. CDR3 protein: CSATGTVSPNEQFF. The CDR3, as DNA: TGCAGTGCCACCGGGACAGTAAGTCCCAATGAGCAGTTCTTC.

V is TRBV18 and J is TRBJ1-1, with TRBD1 matching 7 bases. CDR1 KGHSH and CDR2 LQKENI come from the germline V gene. Trimming cost V 6 bases and J 0 bases; bases outside gene matches: 16. The CDR3 has 18 residues. CDR3 residues: CASSPVSGGLNVNTEAFF. In nucleotides, the CDR3 is TGTGCCAGCTCCCCAGTTTCAGGGGGTCTGAATGTGAACACTGAAGCTTTCTTT.

V gene TRBV25-1 combines with J gene TRBJ1-2; 7 positions match TRBD1. Trimming took 8 bases from V and 4 from J; bases not matched to a gene: 7. Germline CDR1 MGHDK, CDR2 SYGVNS. The CDR3 loop spans 13 amino acids. CDR3 loop: CASGQDTAYGYTF. The CDR3 DNA reads as TGTGCCAGCGGACAGGACACCGCCTATGGCTACACCTTC.

In its sample, this clonotype was seen once. The chain uses TRBV5-1 and TRBJ1-2; D perhaps matches TRBD1 (6 bases). Germline loops: CDR1 SGHRS, CDR2 YFSETQ. The ends were cut back, 4 bases at V and 5 bases at J, with 12 bases in the middle. The CDR3 loop spans 13 amino acids. The CDR3 sequence is CASSQGTLYGYTF. The CDR3, as DNA: TGCGCCAGCAGCCAAGGGACACTTTATGGCTACACCTTC.

CDR3 nucleotide sequence: TGCGCCAGCAGCCCCGGAGGGCAACTTTACGAGCAGTACTTC. Residues: CASSPGGQLYEQYF. The chain carries TRBV5-1 and TRBJ2-7, with TRBD2 as a possible D gene (6 bases). The CDR3 consists of 14 residues. Trimming left V 4 bases short and J 4 bases short, with 15 bases between. Germline CDR1 is SGHRS and CDR2 is YFSETQ.

The V call is TRBV2, the J call TRBJ2-1; D is possibly TRBD1 or TRBD2 (5 bases each). Germline CDR1 and CDR2: SNHLY and FYNNEI. The V end lost 3 bases, the J end lost 4 bases, and 7 bases lay between the germline ends. The CDR3 extends over 13 amino acids. The CDR3 DNA follows: TGTGCCAGCAGTGAGAGGGGTTACAATGAGCAGTTCTTC. Encoded protein: CASSERGYNEQFF.

The chain uses TRBV10-3 and TRBJ1-2; D unclear. This CDR3 comprises 12 residues. Trimming removed 6 bases at V and 1 base at J, with 6 bases between. CDR1 is ENHRY and CDR2 is SYGVKD in the germline V gene. CDR3 bases: TGTGCCATCAGCGGTAGTAACTATGGCTACACCTTC. Translating gives CAISGSNYGYTF.